The 29 T cell receptor beta chains listed next were all sequenced from one sample in a study of graft-versus-host responses after intestinal transplantation. Here immunoSEQ multiplex PCR was the method, and the copy in TCRdb shows in-frame clones only, minus some. In the table there are about 77,000 clones, around 92% of which are singletons. Sequences were derived from PBMCs, sampled 98 days after intestinal transplantation. The receptors here all came from a human patient who received an intestinal transplant, so some T cells may come from the graft donor.

The V and J genes are TRBV7-8 and TRBJ2-1; D ambiguous. The CDR3 consists of 13 residues. Trimming removed 4 bases at V and 7 bases at J, with 11 bases between. CDR1 is SGHVS and CDR2 is FQNEAQ in the germline V gene. CDR3 bases: TGTGCCAGCAGCTCCCCCAGGTCTAATGAGCAGTTCTTC. It is translated as CASSSPRSNEQFF.

The chain carries TRBV19 and TRBJ2-6; TRBD1 aligns across 8 bases. The ends lost 2 bases at V and 2 bases at J; junction bases unmatched: 5. Looked up from germline, CDR1 is LNHDA and CDR2 is SQIVND (reference sequence). The CDR3 consists of 17 residues. CDR3: CASSISGQGAGANVLTF. The CDR3 DNA reads TGTGCCAGTAGTATAAGTGGACAGGGCGCTGGGGCCAACGTCCTGACTTTC.

The rearrangement uses TRBV5-1 and TRBJ1-2; D call uncertain. Germline CDR1 is SGHRS and CDR2 is YFSETQ. There are 16 residues in the CDR3. Trimming removed 8 bases from V and 4 bases from J, with 24 bases in between. CDR3 in amino acids: CASSPTDRSSLYGYTF. For the CDR3, the DNA is TGCGCCAGTTCCCCCACTGACCGATCGAGTCTCTATGGCTACACCTTC.

The chain has TRBV6-5 and TRBJ1-1; 9 positions match TRBD1. CDR1 and CDR2 (germline): MNHEY, SVGAGI. This CDR3 contains 13 residues. Trimming cost V 6 bases and J 10 bases; bases outside gene matches: 9. CDR3 residues: CASRPTGGLVAFF. CDR3 in DNA: TGTGCCAGCAGACCTACAGGGGGCCTGGTAGCTTTCTTT.

The genes are TRBV2 and TRBJ1-1, with D unclear. The CDR3 is 14 residues long. Germline V gives CDR1 SNHLY, CDR2 FYNNEI. Trimming took 1 base from V and 2 from J, leaving 8 bases between them. The CDR3 DNA follows: TGTGCCAGCAGTGAAGGTGGCGAAAACACTGAAGCTTTCTTT. This encodes CASSEGGENTEAFF.

The genes are TRBV28 and TRBJ2-5; TRBD1 agrees at 7 bases. Germline CDR1 MDHEN, CDR2 SYDVKM. J lost 4 bases, V lost 5 bases, and 13 bases had no gene match. The CDR3 length is 16 residues. The chain's CDR3 is CASSPHDRDLGETQYF. Written as DNA, the CDR3 is TGTGCCAGCAGTCCCCACGACAGGGATTTAGGAGAGACCCAGTACTTC.

The chain links TRBV6-1 to TRBJ1-4, with 11 bases identical to TRBD1. The CDR3 is 15 amino acids. In germline, CDR1 is MNHNS, CDR2 SASEGT. J gave up 8 bases and V 5 bases, and 7 bases lay outside the gene matches. The CDR3 nucleotides are TGTGCCAGCAGTTTCCGGACAGGGGGCTGGGAAAAACTGTTTTTT. Its translation is CASSFRTGGWEKLFF.

The V gene is TRBV7-3, the J gene TRBJ2-1; 8 bases fit TRBD2. V lost 5 bases to trimming and J lost 5 bases; unmatched junction nucleotides: 5. Germline V CDR1 and CDR2: SGHTA, FQGTGA. This CDR3 region has 14 residues. CDR3 sequence reads: CASSPSGSHNEQFF. CDR3 sequence (DNA): TGTGCCAGCAGCCCCAGCGGGAGCCACAATGAGCAGTTCTTC. Combining the CDR3 with reference TRBV7-3 and TRBJ2-1 gives the whole variable domain GAGVSQTPSNKVTEKGKYVELRCDPISGHTALYWYRQSLGQGPEFLIYFQGTGAADDSGLPNDRFFAVRPEGSVSTLKIQRTERGDSAVYLCASSPSGSHNEQFFGPGTRLTVL.

The gene calls are TRBV19 and TRBJ1-1; 9 nucleotides line up with TRBD1. The CDR3 length is 14 residues. The germline V gene has CDR1 LNHDA and CDR2 SQIVND (reference sequence). The ends lost 3 bases at V and 6 bases at J; junction bases unmatched: 5. CDR3 region: CASSMGQGLPEAFF. CDR3 bases: TGTGCCAGTAGTATGGGACAGGGTCTCCCTGAAGCTTTCTTT. Drawing the rest from reference TRBV19 and TRBJ1-1, the complete variable domain is DGGITQSPKYLFRKEGQNVTLSCEQNLNHDAMYWYRQDPGQGLRLIYYSQIVNDFQKGDIAEGYSVSREKKESFPLTVTSAQKNPTAFYLCASSMGQGLPEAFFGQGTRLTVV.

The J gene is TRBJ2-3, the V gene TRBV7-9; D uncertain. V was clipped by 4 bases and J by 0 bases, with 11 bases between them. The CDR3 is 15 amino acids. CDR1 is SEHNR, CDR2 FQNEAQ, per germline (reference sequence). The CDR3 spells CASSSDGSSTDTQYF. In DNA, the CDR3 is TGTGCCAGCAGCTCGGACGGCTCTAGCACAGATACGCAGTATTTT.

The chain combines TRBV7-2 with TRBJ1-5; possible D gene TRBD1, 6 bases. With 5 bases removed from V and 3 bases from J, the gap between germline ends came to 20 bases. Germline V CDR1 and CDR2: SGHTA, FQGNSA. The CDR3 runs 17 residues. The CDR3 here is CASSLIRQARFNQPQHF. CDR3 nucleotide sequence: TGTGCCAGCAGCCTTATAAGACAGGCCCGCTTCAATCAGCCCCAGCATTTT.

This sequence joins TRBV19 and TRBJ1-2; 9 nucleotides line up with TRBD1. From germline, CDR1 is LNHDA and CDR2 SQIVND (reference sequence). This CDR3 region has 14 residues. The J segment lost 2 bases and the V segment lost 7 bases, leaving 5 bases of the junction unmatched. The CDR3 sequence is CASNRGQGNYGYTF. Here the CDR3 DNA reads TGTGCCAGTAATAGAGGACAGGGGAACTATGGCTACACCTTC.

This chain uses TRBV15 with TRBJ1-1; maybe TRBD1 (6 bases). Germline CDR1 reads LNHNV; CDR2 reads YYDKDF (reference sequence). The CDR3 length is 13 residues. V lost 5 bases, J lost 1 base, and 8 bases lay in between. Here the CDR3 reads CATSVDRNTEAFF. The CDR3 region has the DNA TGTGCCACCAGCGTGGACAGGAACACTGAAGCTTTCTTT.

This sequence joins TRBV6-1 and TRBJ2-3; 9 bases are a match to TRBD2. CDR1 and CDR2 (germline): MNHNS, SASEGT. This CDR3 contains 14 residues. Trimming cost V 3 bases and J 5 bases; bases outside gene matches: 3. Here the CDR3 DNA reads TGTGCCAGCAGTGACCCGACTAGCGGAGATACGCAGTATTTT. This sequence encodes CASSDPTSGDTQYF.

The chain links TRBV15 to TRBJ1-6; D may be TRBD1 (6 bases). CDR1 and CDR2 from the germline V gene are LNHNV and YYDKDF (reference sequence). The V and J ends lost 5 bases and 9 bases respectively, with 20 bases between them. The CDR3 length is 16 residues. In nucleotides, the CDR3 is TGTGCCACCAGCTTATACAGGGACGTCAAGGGTTCACCCCTCCACTTT. Its protein product is CATSLYRDVKGSPLHF.

The chain is built from TRBV5-1 and TRBJ1-2, with D possibly TRBD1 on 5 matching bases. The CDR3 is 15 residues long. V was trimmed by 0 bases and J by 6 bases, leaving 15 bases between them. Germline values: CDR1 SGHRS, CDR2 YFSETQ. Here the CDR3 DNA reads TGCGCCAGCAGCTTGGGGTGGAAGCTCAGGGATGGCTACACCTTC. Its translation is CASSLGWKLRDGYTF.

This clone was observed once. This chain uses TRBV5-1 with TRBJ2-3, with 13 nucleotides matching TRBD2. This CDR3 is 14 amino acids long. V dropped 3 bases and J dropped 6; count of bases not matched to a gene: 1. The germline gives CDR1 SGHRS, CDR2 YFSETQ. CDR3 loop: CASSSTSGGDTQYF. CDR3 DNA sequence: TGCGCCAGCAGCTCGACTAGCGGGGGGGATACGCAGTATTTT.

The gene calls are TRBV4-1 and TRBJ1-4, with D perhaps TRBD1 (6 bases). This CDR3 has 16 residues. The V end was cut by 1 base, the J end by 0 bases, with 9 bases between. Germline V gene lookup returns CDR1 MGHRA and CDR2 YSYEKL. CDR3 in DNA: TGCGCCAGCAGCCAAGGGTGGACAGCAACTAATGAAAAACTGTTTTTT. This codes for CASSQGWTATNEKLFF.

With respect to this clone: The same CDR3 is also encoded by other DNA sequences in this sample. The genes are TRBV18 and TRBJ1-2; D uncertain. Germline V gene sequence: CDR1 KGHSH, CDR2 LQKENI. The CDR3 is made up of 12 amino acids. V dropped 3 bases and J dropped 3 bases, with 5 bases sitting between them. The CDR3 sequence is CASSPGDYGYTF. As DNA, the CDR3 is TGTGCCAGCTCACCTGGGGACTATGGCTACACCTTC.

The CDR3: CIQQSGVNSGNTIYF. CDR3 sequence (DNA): TGTATCCAGCAGTCAGGGGTTAACTCTGGAAACACCATATATTTT. V is TRBV2 and J is TRBJ1-3, with TRBD1 as a possible D gene (6 bases). The CDR3 consists of 15 residues. Per the germline V gene, CDR1 is SNHLY and CDR2 is FYNNEI.

V is TRBV6-1 and J is TRBJ1-2; no clear D. The CDR3 is 15 amino acids. The ends were cut back, 7 bases at V and 5 bases at J, with 20 bases in the middle. The V gene's germline CDR1 is MNHNS and CDR2 SASEGT. CDR3 bases: TGTGCCAGCACCCACGGAACAGCTCCTTCTTATGGCTACACCTTC. Translated, it gives CASTHGTAPSYGYTF.

V gene TRBV2 combines with J gene TRBJ2-7; tentatively, D is TRBD2 (7 bases). Germline V gene sequence: CDR1 SNHLY, CDR2 FYNNEI. The CDR3 extends over 12 amino acids. Trimming left V 3 bases short and J 11 bases short, with 14 bases between. CDR3 protein: CASSESGTSKYF. The CDR3 DNA is TGTGCCAGCAGTGAGAGCGGGACATCGAAGTACTTC.

V gene TRBV30 combines with J gene TRBJ2-7; D tentatively reads TRBD1 or TRBD2 (6 bases each). V lost 2 bases to trimming and J lost 2 bases, with 13 bases between them. Germline CDR1 and CDR2: GTSNPN and SVGIG (reference sequence). This CDR3 region has 14 residues. CDR3 region: CAWSTGAVPYEQYF. CDR3 bases: TGTGCCTGGAGTACGGGGGCAGTTCCCTACGAGCAGTACTTC. The variable domain in full, completed from reference TRBV30 and TRBJ2-7, reads SQTIHQWPATLVQPVGSPLSLECTVEGTSNPNLYWYRQAAGRGLQLLFYSVGIGQISSEVPQNLSASRPQDRQFILSSKKLLLSDSGFYLCAWSTGAVPYEQYFGPGTRLTVT.

This chain joins TRBV5-1 and TRBJ2-5; the D call may be TRBD1 or TRBD2 (6 bases each). The CDR3 is 13 residues long. CDR1 and CDR2 from the germline V gene are SGHRS and YFSETQ. Between the trimmed V and J ends, which lost 6 bases and 5 bases, there was a span of 14 bases. The CDR3 sequence: CASKGGALETQYF. DNA of the CDR3: TGCGCCAGCAAGGGGGGAGCCTTGGAGACCCAGTACTTC.

This sequence joins TRBV19 and TRBJ1-4; the D gene is possibly TRBD1 (6 bases). The CDR3 is made up of 15 amino acids. V was clipped by 5 bases and J by 5 bases, with 15 bases between them. Germline V CDR1 and CDR2: LNHDA, SQIVND (reference sequence). The CDR3: CASSFRHRANEKLFF. Written as DNA, the CDR3 is TGTGCCAGTAGTTTCCGCCACAGGGCAAATGAAAAACTGTTTTTT. Looking up the rest from reference TRBV19 and TRBJ1-4 gives the full variable domain: DGGITQSPKYLFRKEGQNVTLSCEQNLNHDAMYWYRQDPGQGLRLIYYSQIVNDFQKGDIAEGYSVSREKKESFPLTVTSAQKNPTAFYLCASSFRHRANEKLFFGSGTQLSVL.

This sequence joins TRBV7-9 and TRBJ1-1; 8 nucleotides line up with TRBD1. The CDR3 contains 17 residues. The ends lost 2 bases at V and 0 bases at J; junction bases unmatched: 8. Germline V gives CDR1 SEHNR, CDR2 FQNEAQ (reference sequence). CDR3 DNA: TGTGCCAGCAGCTTAAGGACAGGGAACTTCATGAACACTGAAGCTTTCTTT. Protein sequence: CASSLRTGNFMNTEAFF.

The chain uses TRBV11-2 and TRBJ2-7; 7 bases align to TRBD1. Germline V CDR1 and CDR2: SGHAT, FQNNGV. Trimming took 5 bases from V and 7 from J; bases not matched to a gene: 5. CDR3 length: 12 amino acids. This chain's CDR3 is CASSIGTVEQYF. The DNA for the CDR3 is TGTGCCAGCAGCATCGGGACAGTTGAGCAGTACTTC.

The chain employs TRBV5-3 and TRBJ2-5, with D unclear. TRBV5-3 is identified as an open reading frame with a role that is uncertain. This CDR3 is 10 amino acids long. Between the trimmed V and J ends, which lost 0 bases and 6 bases, there was a span of 0 bases. The CDR3 region is CARSLETQYF. The CDR3 nucleotides are TGTGCCAGAAGCTTGGAGACCCAGTACTTC.

This clone was found once. This sequence joins TRBV19 and TRBJ1-4; D ambiguous. This CDR3 is 15 amino acids long. Trimming cost V 1 base and J 0 bases, with 6 bases left between them. Germline V gene data show CDR1 as LNHDA and CDR2 as SQIVND (reference sequence). CDR3 DNA sequence: TGTGCCAGTAGTATAGGCGGTACAACTAATGAAAAACTGTTTTTT. This codes for CASSIGGTTNEKLFF.